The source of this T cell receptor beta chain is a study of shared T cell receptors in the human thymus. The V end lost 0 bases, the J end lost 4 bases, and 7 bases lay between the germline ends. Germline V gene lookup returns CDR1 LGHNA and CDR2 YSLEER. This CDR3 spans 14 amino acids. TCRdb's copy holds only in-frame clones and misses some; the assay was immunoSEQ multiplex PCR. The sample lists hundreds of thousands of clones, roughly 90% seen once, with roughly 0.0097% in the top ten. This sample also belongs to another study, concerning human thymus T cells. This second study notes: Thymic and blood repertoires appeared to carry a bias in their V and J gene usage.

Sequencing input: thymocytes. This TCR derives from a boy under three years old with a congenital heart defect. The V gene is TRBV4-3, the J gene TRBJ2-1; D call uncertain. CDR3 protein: CASSQDRWYNEQFF. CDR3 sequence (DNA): TGCGCCAGCAGCCAAGATCGGTGGTACAATGAGCAGTTCTTC.